Listed below are T cell receptor beta chains from one sample, sequenced in a study of beta chain features in type 1 diabetes. Profiling relied on immunoSEQ multiplex PCR, and the TCRdb table lists in-frame clones only, not all of them. Among 860,000 or so clones listed, about 17% were seen once. Material for sequencing was naive CD4+ T cells from blood. The receptor set was obtained from a woman aged 18-35 years in good health. Both conserved end residues are part of each CDR3. The D gene is left open where the match is weak. Size is omitted from some rows. Given values are once, few, many or a class for expanded clones.

NA,NA,TRBV5-4,TRBJ2-1,CASSLVTSYNEQFF,TGTGCCAGCAGCTTGGTAACCTCCTACAATGAGCAGTTCTTC
NA,TRBD1,TRBV7-3,TRBJ2-7,CASTGTGTTEQYF,TGTGCCAGCACAGGGACAGGGACAACCGAGCAGTACTTC
NA,NA,TRBV6-6,TRBJ2-7,CASSYPQEYEQYF,TGTGCCAGCAGTTACCCGCAGGAGTACGAGCAGTACTTC
NA,TRBD1,TRBV28,TRBJ1-3,CASTRIGGSSSGNTIYF,TGTGCCAGCACCAGAATAGGGGGCAGTTCGTCTGGAAACACCATATATTTT
NA,NA,TRBV4-3,TRBJ2-7,CASSLDRQAYEQYF,TGCGCCAGCAGCCTAGACCGACAAGCCTACGAGCAGTACTTC
NA,NA,TRBV19,TRBJ2-1,CASSQQGLGEQFF,TGTGCCAGTAGTCAGCAGGGCTTGGGTGAGCAGTTCTTC
few,TRBD2,TRBV28,TRBJ2-1,CASSSVAGVGAGYNEQFF,TGTGCCAGCAGTTCCGTGGCGGGAGTAGGGGCAGGGTACAATGAGCAGTTCTTC
NA,TRBD1,TRBV15,TRBJ2-3,CATSRPLTGTGGADTQYF,TGTGCCACCAGCAGACCCCTAACAGGTACAGGGGGCGCAGATACGCAGTATTTT
NA,TRBD1,TRBV19,TRBJ2-1,CASSGQGNNEQFF,TGTGCCAGTAGTGGACAGGGGAACAATGAGCAGTTCTTC
many,NA,TRBV12-5,TRBJ2-1,CASGWGSYNEQFF,TGTGCTAGTGGCTGGGGCTCCTACAATGAGCAGTTCTTC
few,NA,TRBV15,TRBJ2-1,CATSRVAAPNNEQFF,TGTGCCACCAGCAGAGTAGCGGCCCCTAACAATGAGCAGTTCTTC
few,TRBD1,TRBV7-2,TRBJ2-5,CASSFGTVQETQYF,TGTGCCAGCAGCTTTGGGACAGTTCAAGAGACCCAGTACTTC
few,NA,TRBV28,TRBJ2-7,CASADPRAGLYEQYF,TGTGCCAGCGCGGACCCTCGAGCGGGCCTTTACGAGCAGTACTTC
NA,NA,TRBV29-1,TRBJ1-3,CSATDRSGNTIYF,TGCAGCGCTACGGACCGGTCTGGAAACACCATATATTTT
NA,NA,TRBV7-2,TRBJ1-5,CASSYGPFDGAQHF,TGTGCCAGCAGCTACGGACCCTTCGACGGAGCCCAGCATTTT
NA,NA,TRBV6-6,TRBJ2-1,CASRFSGTEQFF,TGTGCCAGCAGATTTAGCGGAACTGAGCAGTTCTTC
few,TRBD1,TRBV9,TRBJ2-3,CASSLGQASDTQYF,TGTGCCAGCAGCCTAGGACAGGCCTCTGATACGCAGTATTTT
few,NA,TRBV7-2,TRBJ2-7,CASSLGGGPYEQYF,TGTGCCAGCAGCTTAGGGGGCGGGCCCTACGAGCAGTACTTC
NA,NA,TRBV11-3,TRBJ2-3,CASSGGTSWDTQYF,TGTGCCAGCAGCGGGGGAACTAGCTGGGATACGCAGTATTTT
few,NA,TRBV7-2,TRBJ2-2,CASSWAVTGELFF,TGTGCCAGCAGCTGGGCCGTCACCGGGGAGCTGTTTTTT
NA,TRBD2,TRBV2,TRBJ2-1,CASSPPSGSSYNEQFF,TGTGCCAGCAGTCCCCCTAGCGGGAGTTCCTACAATGAGCAGTTCTTC
few,TRBD1,TRBV5-1,TRBJ2-5,CASSPGTGRETQYF,TGCGCCAGCAGTCCAGGGACAGGTCGAGAGACCCAGTACTTC
NA,NA,TRBV2,TRBJ2-6,CASVPGANVLTF,TGTGCCAGTGTCCCTGGGGCCAACGTCCTGACTTTC
NA,NA,TRBV5-6,TRBJ1-2,CASSRRQEDSGYTF,TGTGCCAGCAGCCGGAGACAGGAGGATTCTGGCTACACCTTC
few,TRBD2,TRBV15,TRBJ2-3,CATSKRELTDTQYF,TGTGCCACCAGCAAGCGGGAGCTGACGGATACGCAGTATTTT